Following are 22 T cell receptor beta chains from one sample sequenced in a study of T cell repertoires in cytomegalovirus infection. One entry per CDR3 protein results from TCRdb running MiXCR on the reads. This table holds fewer than 250,000 distinct CDR3 sequences, 22% found once. The material sequenced was CD8+ T cells from PBMCs. These receptor sequences come from a human donor in good health (CMV status not recorded). Some clones in this sample may be carry-over from other donors' samples.

The chain combines TRBV28 with TRBJ2-1, with D possibly being TRBD1 (7 bases). Trimming removed 4 bases at V and 9 bases at J, with 13 bases between. CDR3 size: 13 residues. CDR1 and CDR2 (germline): MDHEN, SYDVKM. Written as DNA, the CDR3 is TGTGCCAGCAGTTCTGGACAGGAGGGTGAGCAGTTCTTC. It codes for CASSSGQEGEQFF. Full variable domain (missing parts from reference TRBV28 and TRBJ2-1): DVKVTQSSRYLVKRTGEKVFLECVQDMDHENMFWYRQDPGLGLRLIYFSYDVKMKEKGDIPEGYSVSREKKERFSLILESASTNQTSMYLCASSSGQEGEQFFGPGTRLTVL.

This clonotype came up many times. The chain couples TRBV12-3 or TRBV12-4 to TRBJ2-1; D not certain. V lost 3 bases, J lost 4 bases, and 7 bases lay in between. The CDR3 has 13 amino acids. CDR3: CASSFNDYNEQFF. The DNA of the CDR3 is TGTGCCAGCAGTTTCAACGATTACAATGAGCAGTTCTTC.

This clonotype was seen a few times. The V gene is TRBV12-3 or TRBV12-4, the J gene TRBJ2-1, with 7 bases identical to TRBD1. V lost 10 bases, J lost 0 bases, and 6 bases stayed unmatched. CDR3 length equals 14 residues. The chain's CDR3 is CATEGDSSYNEQFF. The CDR3 DNA is TGTGCCACCGAGGGGGACAGCTCCTACAATGAGCAGTTCTTC.

Ten or more counts support this clonotype. V usage is TRBV7-8 and J usage is TRBJ2-5; 10 bases are shared with TRBD2. The V segment lost 1 base and the J segment 2 bases; nucleotides outside the gene matches: 4. The CDR3 has 16 amino acids. Looked up from germline, CDR1 is SGHVS and CDR2 is FQNEAQ. The CDR3 loop reads CASSLVPAGGQETQYF. CDR3 DNA sequence: TGTGCCAGCAGCTTAGTTCCAGCGGGGGGGCAAGAGACCCAGTACTTC.

The CDR3: CASSFGLGYYEQYF. The CDR3 DNA is TGTGCCAGCAGTTTTGGCCTGGGTTACTACGAGCAGTACTTC. The chain employs TRBV27 and TRBJ2-7; no clear D gene. The CDR3 is 14 amino acids. V gave up 3 bases and J gave up 3 bases, with 12 bases separating them. CDR1 is MNHEY, CDR2 SMNVEV, per germline (reference sequence).

This clonotype was counted between two and nine times. The rearrangement uses TRBV28 and TRBJ2-5; D is undetermined. Trimming pared 3 bases from V and 0 bases from J, leaving 5 bases between. Germline V gene data show CDR1 as MDHEN and CDR2 as SYDVKM. The CDR3 loop spans 13 amino acids. The DNA of the CDR3 is TGTGCCAGCAGTTTCTTCCACCAAGAGACCCAGTACTTC. Translated: CASSFFHQETQYF.

Worth noting for this clonotype: The junction and the germline gene differ at one end; a read error may be behind it. This chain connects TRBV5-6 to TRBJ2-1; possible D gene TRBD2, 7 bases. Germline CDR1 reads SGHDT; CDR2 reads YYEEEE. The CDR3 is made up of 17 amino acids. The CDR3 here is CTSSLGASGYTYNEQFF. DNA of the CDR3: TGTACCAGCAGCTTGGGGGCTAGCGGCTATACCTACAATGAGCAGTTCTTC. The whole variable domain, filled in from reference TRBV5-6 and TRBJ2-1, reads DAGVTQSPTHLIKTRGQQVTLRCSPKSGHDTVSWYQQALGQGPQFIFQYYEEEERQRGNFPDRFSGHQFPNYSSELNVNALLLGDSALYLCTSSLGASGYTYNEQFFGPGTRLTVL.

This clonotype has just a few counts. The chain employs TRBV12-3 or TRBV12-4 and TRBJ2-1; D remains ambiguous. The CDR3 has 16 amino acids. Trimming took off 2 bases at V and 2 bases at J, with 13 bases between the two ends. This CDR3 reads CASSLLGTFTYNEQFF. For the CDR3, the DNA is TGTGCCAGCAGTTTATTAGGAACCTTCACCTACAATGAGCAGTTCTTC.

This clonotype has a count of ten or more. The chain employs TRBV7-4 and TRBJ1-1, with 7 bases lining up with TRBD1. The CDR3 is 15 amino acids. The ends lost 5 bases at V and 6 bases at J; junction bases unmatched: 12. Germline-derived CDR1 and CDR2 are SGHVT and SQSDAQ. CDR3 DNA sequence: TGTGCCAGCAGCGCCCGACAGGGAGTGAGGGCTGAAGCTTTCTTT. It yields the protein CASSARQGVRAEAFF.

This clonotype was seen more than once but under ten times. The chain links TRBV6-2 or TRBV6-3 to TRBJ1-1; 7 nucleotides align to TRBD1. Unmatched junction bases numbered 4, after V lost 6 bases and J lost 0 bases. Germline CDR1 MNHEY, CDR2 SVGEGT. The CDR3 is 14 amino acids. The CDR3 is CASSRGGLNTEAFF. The CDR3 DNA is TGTGCCAGCAGCCGAGGGGGCCTGAACACTGAAGCTTTCTTT.

J is TRBJ2-5 and V is TRBV20-1; maybe TRBD2 (5 bases). This CDR3 comprises 15 residues. V lost 3 bases, J lost 2 bases, and 16 bases lay in between. Germline V lookup: CDR1 DFQATT, CDR2 SNEGSKA (reference sequence). The CDR3 nucleotides read TGCAGTGCTAGTGCCATCGGACTGGTTCAAGAGACCCAGTACTTC. Translating it yields CSASAIGLVQETQYF.

The chain links TRBV28 to TRBJ2-7; the match to TRBD1 covers 9 bases. Germline CDR1 MDHEN, CDR2 SYDVKM. This CDR3 is 15 amino acids long. The V gene end was trimmed by 5 bases and the J gene end by 7 bases; junction bases not matched to a gene: 12. The CDR3 DNA reads TGTGCCAGCAGTGCGGTCGGGACAGGGCTGGGGGAGCAGTACTTC. It specifies CASSAVGTGLGEQYF.

This clonotype came up a few times. This rearrangement joins TRBV7-9 to TRBJ2-3, with D perhaps TRBD1 (5 bases). Looked up from germline, CDR1 is SEHNR and CDR2 is FQNEAQ (reference sequence). This CDR3 region has 16 residues. V was cut by 2 bases and J by 12 bases, with 24 bases left in between. The CDR3 DNA reads as TGTGCCAGCAGCTTATACGACACCCAGGGATACGCCAACCAGTATTTT. It encodes CASSLYDTQGYANQYF. The variable domain in full, completed from reference TRBV7-9 and TRBJ2-3, reads DTGVSQNPRHKITKRGQNVTFRCDPISEHNRLYWYRQTLGQGPEFLTYFQNEAQLEKSRLLSDRFSAERPKGSFSTLEIQRTEQGDSAMYLCASSLYDTQGYANQYFGPGTRLTVL.

The chain joins TRBV19 to TRBJ2-6; D unclear. V was trimmed by 5 bases and J by 2 bases, leaving 7 bases between them. The CDR3 is 14 amino acids. Germline V gene lookup returns CDR1 LNHDA and CDR2 SQIVND (reference sequence). The DNA of the CDR3 is TGTGCCAGTAGTCTTAGAACTGGGGCCAACGTCCTGACTTTC. This codes for CASSLRTGANVLTF.

This clonotype was seen a handful of times. V is TRBV11-2 and J is TRBJ2-4; 8 bases fit TRBD1. Germline values: CDR1 SGHAT, CDR2 FQNNGV. Losses at the gene ends were 7 bases for V and 7 bases for J; bases not matched to a gene: 9. This CDR3 is built from 14 residues. CDR3 nucleotide sequence: TGTGCCAGCACCGGGTACAGGGGGATGAACATTCAGTACTTC. It translates to CASTGYRGMNIQYF.

The J gene is TRBJ2-1, the V gene TRBV19, with 10 bases aligning to TRBD2. The CDR3 is 15 residues long. J lost 4 bases, V lost 3 bases, and 3 bases had no gene match. Germline V gene lookup returns CDR1 LNHDA and CDR2 SQIVND (reference sequence). CDR3 DNA: TGTGCCAGTAGTATCGGACTAGCGGAATACAATGAGCAGTTCTTC. Encoded protein: CASSIGLAEYNEQFF.

In this sample, this clonotype turned up a few times. The V and J genes are TRBV6-1 and TRBJ1-1; TRBD1 is a possible D gene (5 bases). The CDR3 covers 15 residues. Germline loops: CDR1 MNHNS, CDR2 SASEGT. The V end was cut by 6 bases, the J end by 0 bases, with 14 bases between. Written as DNA, the CDR3 is TGTGCCAGCAGCCCTACGGGACGGATGAACACTGAAGCTTTCTTT. It is translated as CASSPTGRMNTEAFF.

The genes are TRBV12-3 or TRBV12-4 and TRBJ1-2; maybe TRBD1 (6 bases). The CDR3 has 16 residues. V was trimmed by 2 bases and J by 2 bases, leaving 15 bases between them. The DNA of the CDR3 is TGTGCCAGCAGTTTAACAGCGGGGCAGGGGAACTATGGCTACACCTTC. This sequence encodes CASSLTAGQGNYGYTF.

This clonotype was seen a handful of times. This chain connects TRBV12-3 or TRBV12-4 to TRBJ2-5, with unresolved D. Trimming left V 4 bases short and J 5 bases short, with 14 bases between. This CDR3 is 14 amino acids long. CDR3 region: CASSSSDLGETQYF. Here the CDR3 DNA reads TGTGCCAGCAGTTCCTCGGACCTGGGGGAGACCCAGTACTTC.

This rearrangement joins TRBV7-9 to TRBJ2-7; D remains ambiguous. Germline lookup yields CDR1 SEHNR and CDR2 FQNEAQ (reference sequence). The CDR3 is 13 residues long. Trimming took off 2 bases at V and 2 bases at J, with 7 bases between the two ends. The CDR3 region is CASSLIEAYEQYF. CDR3 nucleotide sequence: TGTGCCAGCAGCTTAATAGAAGCCTACGAGCAGTACTTC.

This clonotype was found many times. The rearrangement uses TRBV28 and TRBJ2-5; 8 bases line up with TRBD2. V shed 6 bases, J shed 11 bases, and the junction held 5 bases outside the gene matches. Germline loops: CDR1 MDHEN, CDR2 SYDVKM. The CDR3 extends over 11 amino acids. CDR3 sequence (DNA): TGTGCCAGCAGAACCGGGACTAGTCAGTACTTC. Translation: CASRTGTSQYF. Full variable domain (remainder filled in from reference TRBV28 and TRBJ2-5): DVKVTQSSRYLVKRTGEKVFLECVQDMDHENMFWYRQDPGLGLRLIYFSYDVKMKEKGDIPEGYSVSREKKERFSLILESASTNQTSMYLCASRTGTSQYFGPGTRLLVL.

The chain links TRBV19 to TRBJ1-5; D call uncertain. V was trimmed by 3 bases and J by 6 bases, leaving 9 bases between them. CDR3 length: 13 residues. Germline assignment: CDR1 LNHDA and CDR2 SQIVND (reference sequence). The DNA for the CDR3 is TGTGCCAGTAGTATTCGGGAAGGTCAGCCCCAGCATTTT. Amino acid sequence: CASSIREGQPQHF. The whole variable domain, filled in from reference TRBV19 and TRBJ1-5, reads DGGITQSPKYLFRKEGQNVTLSCEQNLNHDAMYWYRQDPGQGLRLIYYSQIVNDFQKGDIAEGYSVSREKKESFPLTVTSAQKNPTAFYLCASSIREGQPQHFGDGTRLSIL.